The T cell receptor (beta chain) described here comes from a study of T cell responses to AZD1222 COVID-19 vaccine. Trimming removed 2 bases at V and 10 bases at J, with 9 bases between. This CDR3 region has 13 residues. CDR1 MNHEY and CDR2 SVGAGI come from the germline V gene. Profiling relied on immunoSEQ multiplex PCR, and the TCRdb table lists in-frame clones only, not all of them. The sample contains approximately 94,000 clones, 70% to 90% of which appear only once. The source is an adult in good health. The chain uses TRBV6-5 and TRBJ1-6; D remains unclear. The sample in question was peripheral blood, obtained on day 0 of MenACWY control vaccination. The CDR3 DNA is TGTGCCAGCAGTTACGGGGAGCGGTCACCCCTCCACTTT. Its translation is CASSYGERSPLHF.